Shown below are 7 T cell receptor beta chains from a single sample sequenced in a study of blood T cell repertoires in COVID-19. The method was immunoSEQ multiplex PCR; TCRdb's version includes in-frame clones alone and lacks a portion of them. The repertoire has over 400,000 clones, about nine tenths of them found once; the top ten carry around 8%. The sequenced sample consisted of PBMCs or T cells enriched from blood (not recorded which). These receptors were taken from a woman aged 55-70 years who had recovered from COVID-19.

The J gene is TRBJ1-5, the V gene TRBV24-1; 7 nucleotides agree with TRBD1. This CDR3 region has 16 residues. CDR1 KGHDR and CDR2 SFDVKD come from the germline V gene. V was clipped by 0 bases and J by 0 bases; unmatched bases: 1. The CDR3 sequence: CATSDLGTASNQPQHF. The CDR3 coding sequence is TGTGCCACCAGTGATTTGGGGACAGCTAGCAATCAGCCCCAGCATTTT.

This clone was seen more than once but under ten times. The rearrangement joins TRBV4-1 to TRBJ1-4, with D possibly being TRBD1 (5 bases). The length of the CDR3 is 16 residues. CDR1 is MGHRA, CDR2 YSYEKL, per germline. V was clipped by 3 bases and J by 7 bases, with 18 bases between them. CDR3 sequence reads: CASSQMGLTKGEKLFF. The CDR3 DNA reads TGCGCCAGCAGCCAGATGGGACTCACAAAGGGTGAAAAACTGTTTTTT.

This clone was seen at least ten times. V and J are TRBV24-1 and TRBJ2-3; 8 positions agree with TRBD2. The CDR3 spans 14 residues. Germline values: CDR1 KGHDR, CDR2 SFDVKD. V gave up 11 bases and J gave up 0 bases; unmatched junction bases: 6. The CDR3 region has the DNA TGTGCCAGTAGGGGGACTAGTAGCACAGATACGCAGTATTTT. Its translation: CASRGTSSTDTQYF.

V is TRBV29-1 and J is TRBJ1-1, with a tentative D call TRBD1 (6 bases). This CDR3 is 15 amino acids long. Germline V gene data show CDR1 as SQVTM and CDR2 as ANQGSEA. The germline V and J ends were trimmed by 8 bases and 0 bases, with 19 bases remaining between them. CDR3 sequence reads: CSFRQDILLNTEAFF. Written as DNA, the CDR3 is TGCAGCTTCCGACAGGACATACTACTGAACACTGAAGCTTTCTTT.

V usage is TRBV11-2 and J usage is TRBJ2-3; a possible D gene is TRBD2 (6 bases). V was pared by 5 bases and J by 0 bases, with 12 bases between. Germline V gene sequence: CDR1 SGHAT, CDR2 FQNNGV. The CDR3 runs 15 residues. CDR3 sequence reads: CASSRIAASTDTQYF. DNA of the CDR3: TGTGCCAGCAGCCGAATAGCGGCCAGCACAGATACGCAGTATTTT.

The V gene is TRBV4-1, the J gene TRBJ2-7; weak D call: TRBD2 (5 bases). The CDR3 sequence is 14 residues long. Per the germline V gene, CDR1 is MGHRA and CDR2 is YSYEKL. Trimming shortened V by 4 bases and J by 3 bases, and 13 bases separated the two germline ends. The DNA for the CDR3 is TGCGCCAGCAGCCCGACTATGAGCATCTACGAGCAGTACTTC. It is translated as CASSPTMSIYEQYF.

This chain links TRBV19 with TRBJ1-6; 7 bases agree with TRBD1. The CDR3 is 14 residues long. Germline CDR1 reads LNHDA; CDR2 reads SQIVND (reference sequence). V shed 7 bases and J 4 bases; nucleotides not matched to a gene: 4. DNA of the CDR3: TGTGCCAGTACCGCGACAGGGTATAATTCACCCCTCCACTTT. Encoded protein: CASTATGYNSPLHF.